This T cell receptor (beta chain) appears in the sequencing data of a study of response to subunit inactivated influenza vaccine. One entry per CDR3 protein, called by TCRdb with MiXCR from the RT-PCR reads. The sample lists 450,000 to 600,000 distinct CDR3 sequences, 16% occurring once. This clonotype came up a few times. Its matching antigen is unknown. Study-wide points: T cells newly recruited by each seasonal influenza vaccination are few, the authors suggested.

This CDR3 has 15 residues. CDR1 is DFQATT, CDR2 SNEGSKA, per germline (reference sequence). V lost 1 base to trimming and J lost 4 bases, with 16 bases between them. Here the sequenced sample was CD4+ T cells sorted from PBMCs, taken roughly 24 months after vaccination. The TCR originated in a man between 50 and 75 years old who received an inactivated influenza vaccine. This chain uses TRBV20-1 with TRBJ1-1, with TRBD1 as a possible D gene (6 bases). DNA for the CDR3: TGCAGTGCTAGAGTACCCGGGGGCAGGGGCACTGAAGCTTTCTTT. This codes for CSARVPGGRGTEAFF.